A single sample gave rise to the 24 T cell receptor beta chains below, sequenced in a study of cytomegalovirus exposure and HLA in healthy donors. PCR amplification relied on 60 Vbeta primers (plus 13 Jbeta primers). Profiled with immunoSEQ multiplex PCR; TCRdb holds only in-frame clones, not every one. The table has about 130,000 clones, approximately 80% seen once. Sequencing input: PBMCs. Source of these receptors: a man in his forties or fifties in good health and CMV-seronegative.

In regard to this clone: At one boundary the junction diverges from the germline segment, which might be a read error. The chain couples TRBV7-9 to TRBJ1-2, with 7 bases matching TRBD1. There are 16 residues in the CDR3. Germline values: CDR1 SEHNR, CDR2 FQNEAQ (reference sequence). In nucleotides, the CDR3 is TGTTCCAGCAGCTTAATTGGACAGGAACCCTTCTATGGCTACACCTTC. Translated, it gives CSSSLIGQEPFYGYTF.

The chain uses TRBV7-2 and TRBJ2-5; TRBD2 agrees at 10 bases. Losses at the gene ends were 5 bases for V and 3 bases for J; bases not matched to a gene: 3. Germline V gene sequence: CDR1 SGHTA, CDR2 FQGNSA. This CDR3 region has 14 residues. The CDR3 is CASSKTSGEETQYF. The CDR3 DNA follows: TGTGCCAGCAGCAAAACTAGCGGGGAAGAGACCCAGTACTTC.

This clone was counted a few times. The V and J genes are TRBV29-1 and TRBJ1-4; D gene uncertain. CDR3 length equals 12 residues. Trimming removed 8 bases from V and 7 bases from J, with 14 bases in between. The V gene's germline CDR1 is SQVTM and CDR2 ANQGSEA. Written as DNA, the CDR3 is TGCAGCACCGCGGGTGTGGGTGAAAAACTGTTTTTT. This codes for CSTAGVGEKLFF.

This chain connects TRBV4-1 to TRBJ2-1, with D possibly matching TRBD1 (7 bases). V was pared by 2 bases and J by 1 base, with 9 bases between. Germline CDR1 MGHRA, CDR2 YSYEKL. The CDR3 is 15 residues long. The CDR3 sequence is CASSQQGGSYNEQFF. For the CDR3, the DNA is TGCGCCAGCAGCCAACAGGGGGGATCCTACAATGAGCAGTTCTTC.

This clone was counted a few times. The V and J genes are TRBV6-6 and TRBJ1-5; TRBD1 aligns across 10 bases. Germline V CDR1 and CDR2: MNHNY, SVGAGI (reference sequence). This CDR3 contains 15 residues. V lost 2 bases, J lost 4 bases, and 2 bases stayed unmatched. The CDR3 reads CASSYVGQGNQPQHF. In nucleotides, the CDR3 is TGTGCCAGCAGTTACGTGGGACAGGGGAATCAGCCCCAGCATTTT.

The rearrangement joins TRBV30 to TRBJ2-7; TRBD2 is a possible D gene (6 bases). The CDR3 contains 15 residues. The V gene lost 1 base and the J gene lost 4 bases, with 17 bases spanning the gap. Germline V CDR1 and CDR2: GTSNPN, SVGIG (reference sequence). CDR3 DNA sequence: TGTGCCTGGAGTGAGGACCCAGCGGGTTTATACGAGCAGTACTTC. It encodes CAWSEDPAGLYEQYF. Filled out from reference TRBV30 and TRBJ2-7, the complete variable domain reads SQTIHQWPATLVQPVGSPLSLECTVEGTSNPNLYWYRQAAGRGLQLLFYSVGIGQISSEVPQNLSASRPQDRQFILSSKKLLLSDSGFYLCAWSEDPAGLYEQYFGPGTRLTVT.

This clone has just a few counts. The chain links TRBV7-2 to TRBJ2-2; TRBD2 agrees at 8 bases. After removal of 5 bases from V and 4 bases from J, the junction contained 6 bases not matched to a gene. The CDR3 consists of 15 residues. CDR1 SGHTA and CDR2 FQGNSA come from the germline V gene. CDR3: CASSPGGAGTGELFF. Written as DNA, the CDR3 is TGTGCCAGCAGCCCCGGGGGGGCGGGCACCGGGGAGCTGTTTTTT.

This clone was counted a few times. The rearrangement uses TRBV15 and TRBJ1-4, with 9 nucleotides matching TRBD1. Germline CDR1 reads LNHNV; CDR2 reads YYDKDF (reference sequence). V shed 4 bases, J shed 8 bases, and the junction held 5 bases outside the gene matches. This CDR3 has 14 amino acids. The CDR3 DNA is TGTGCCACCAGCACGGGACAGGGAGGCGAAAAACTGTTTTTT. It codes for CATSTGQGGEKLFF.

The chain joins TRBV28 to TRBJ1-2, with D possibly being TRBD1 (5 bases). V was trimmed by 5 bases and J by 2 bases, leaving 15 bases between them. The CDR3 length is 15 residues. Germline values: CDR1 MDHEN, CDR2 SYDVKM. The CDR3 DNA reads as TGTGCCAGCAGTGCCCTGGCGGGGCCCAACTATGGCTACACCTTC. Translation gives CASSALAGPNYGYTF.

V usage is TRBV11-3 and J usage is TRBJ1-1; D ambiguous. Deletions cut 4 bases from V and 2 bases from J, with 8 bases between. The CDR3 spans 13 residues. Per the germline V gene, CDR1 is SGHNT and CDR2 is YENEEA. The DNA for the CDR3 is TGTGCCAGCAGCTCGGGGTTCAACACTGAAGCTTTCTTT. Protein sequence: CASSSGFNTEAFF.

The CDR3 DNA sequence: TGCGCCAGCAGCAAACAAAGCTCTGGGGCCAACGTCCTGACTTTC. Translation gives CASSKQSSGANVLTF. This rearrangement joins TRBV4-3 to TRBJ2-6, with unresolved D. Germline CDR1 and CDR2: LGHNA and YSLEER. The CDR3 is 15 amino acids. Trimming took off 5 bases at V and 0 bases at J, with 8 bases between the two ends.

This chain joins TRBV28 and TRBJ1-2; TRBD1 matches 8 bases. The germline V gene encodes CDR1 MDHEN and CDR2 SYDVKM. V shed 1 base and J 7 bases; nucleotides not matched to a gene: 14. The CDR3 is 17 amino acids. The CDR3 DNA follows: TGTGCCAGCAGTTTATCCGGGACAGGTATAATCTCTGGTGGCTACACCTTC. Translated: CASSLSGTGIISGGYTF.

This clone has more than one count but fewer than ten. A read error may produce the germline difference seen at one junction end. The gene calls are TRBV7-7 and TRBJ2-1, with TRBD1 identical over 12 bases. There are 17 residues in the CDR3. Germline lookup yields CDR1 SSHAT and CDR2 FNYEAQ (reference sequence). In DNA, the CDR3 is TGTGCTAGCAGCCAGGGGACAGGGGGCAGTTCCTACAATGAGCAGTTCTTC. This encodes CASSQGTGGSSYNEQFF.

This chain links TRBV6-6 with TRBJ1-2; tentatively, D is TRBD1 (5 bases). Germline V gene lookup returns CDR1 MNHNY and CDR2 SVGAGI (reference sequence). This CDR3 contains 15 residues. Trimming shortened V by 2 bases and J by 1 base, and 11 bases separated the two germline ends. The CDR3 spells CASSYLGHDNYGYTF. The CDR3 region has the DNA TGTGCCAGCAGTTACCTTGGACATGATAACTATGGCTACACCTTC.

The CDR3 protein is CAIRTTGDTEAFF. DNA for the CDR3: TGTGCCATCAGGACGACAGGGGATACTGAAGCTTTCTTT. The genes are TRBV10-3 and TRBJ1-1; 8 bases line up with TRBD1. The V gene's germline CDR1 is ENHRY and CDR2 SYGVKD. This CDR3 contains 13 residues. J lost 5 bases, V lost 6 bases, and 5 bases had no gene match.

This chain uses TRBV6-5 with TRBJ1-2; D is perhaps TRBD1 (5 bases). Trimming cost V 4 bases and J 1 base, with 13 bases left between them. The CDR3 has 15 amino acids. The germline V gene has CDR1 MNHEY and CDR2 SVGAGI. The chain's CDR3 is CASSWGLHDNYGYTF. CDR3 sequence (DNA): TGTGCCAGCAGTTGGGGACTTCATGATAACTATGGCTACACCTTC.

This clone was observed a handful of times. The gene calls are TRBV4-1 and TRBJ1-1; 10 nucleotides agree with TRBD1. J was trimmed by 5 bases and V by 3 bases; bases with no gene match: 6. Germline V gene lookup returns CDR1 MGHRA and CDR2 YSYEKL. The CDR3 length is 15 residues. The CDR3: CASSHLDRGETEAFF. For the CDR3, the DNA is TGCGCCAGCAGCCATTTGGACAGGGGGGAAACTGAAGCTTTCTTT.

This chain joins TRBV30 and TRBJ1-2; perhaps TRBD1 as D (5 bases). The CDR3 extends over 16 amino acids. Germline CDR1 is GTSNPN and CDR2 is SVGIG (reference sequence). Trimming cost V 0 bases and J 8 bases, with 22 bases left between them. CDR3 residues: CAWSVRVSRGLGGYTF. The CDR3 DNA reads TGTGCCTGGAGTGTTCGAGTATCGCGGGGACTTGGGGGCTACACCTTC.

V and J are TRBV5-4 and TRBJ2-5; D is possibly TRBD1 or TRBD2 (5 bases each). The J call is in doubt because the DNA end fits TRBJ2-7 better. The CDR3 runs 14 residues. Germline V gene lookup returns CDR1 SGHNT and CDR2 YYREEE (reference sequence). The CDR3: CASSLVGGSYEQYF. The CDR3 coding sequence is TGTGCCAGCAGCTTGGTTGGGGGCTCCTACGAGCAGTACTTC.

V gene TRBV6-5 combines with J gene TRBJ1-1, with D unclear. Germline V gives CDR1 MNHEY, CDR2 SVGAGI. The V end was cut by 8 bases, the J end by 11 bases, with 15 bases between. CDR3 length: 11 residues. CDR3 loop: CASVRYPWAFF. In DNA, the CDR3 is TGTGCCAGCGTGCGTTACCCATGGGCTTTCTTT.

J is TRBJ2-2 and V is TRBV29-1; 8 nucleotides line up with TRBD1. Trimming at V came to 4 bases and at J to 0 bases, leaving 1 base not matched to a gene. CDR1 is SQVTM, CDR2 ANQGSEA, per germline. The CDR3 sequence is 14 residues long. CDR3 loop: CSVGDRPNTGELFF. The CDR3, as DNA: TGCAGCGTTGGGGACAGGCCGAACACCGGGGAGCTGTTTTTT.

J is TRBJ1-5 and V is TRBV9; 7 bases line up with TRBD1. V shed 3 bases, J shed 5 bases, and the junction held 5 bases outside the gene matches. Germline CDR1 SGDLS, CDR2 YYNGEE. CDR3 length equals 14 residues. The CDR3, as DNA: TGTGCCAGCAGCGGGACAGGAGAGTATCAGCCCCAGCATTTT. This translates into CASSGTGEYQPQHF.

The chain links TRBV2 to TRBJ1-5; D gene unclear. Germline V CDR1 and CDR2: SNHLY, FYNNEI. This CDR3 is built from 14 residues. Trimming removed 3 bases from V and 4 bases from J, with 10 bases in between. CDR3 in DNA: TGTGCCAGCAGTGATAGCCTAGGAAATCAGCCCCAGCATTTT. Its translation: CASSDSLGNQPQHF.

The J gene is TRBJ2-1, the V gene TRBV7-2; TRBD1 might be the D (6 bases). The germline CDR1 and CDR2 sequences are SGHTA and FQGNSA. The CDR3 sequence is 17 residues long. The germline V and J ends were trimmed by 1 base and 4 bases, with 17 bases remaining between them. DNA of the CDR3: TGTGCCAGCAGCTTAGGTGCGGTGAGGACAGCATACAATGAGCAGTTCTTC. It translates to CASSLGAVRTAYNEQFF.